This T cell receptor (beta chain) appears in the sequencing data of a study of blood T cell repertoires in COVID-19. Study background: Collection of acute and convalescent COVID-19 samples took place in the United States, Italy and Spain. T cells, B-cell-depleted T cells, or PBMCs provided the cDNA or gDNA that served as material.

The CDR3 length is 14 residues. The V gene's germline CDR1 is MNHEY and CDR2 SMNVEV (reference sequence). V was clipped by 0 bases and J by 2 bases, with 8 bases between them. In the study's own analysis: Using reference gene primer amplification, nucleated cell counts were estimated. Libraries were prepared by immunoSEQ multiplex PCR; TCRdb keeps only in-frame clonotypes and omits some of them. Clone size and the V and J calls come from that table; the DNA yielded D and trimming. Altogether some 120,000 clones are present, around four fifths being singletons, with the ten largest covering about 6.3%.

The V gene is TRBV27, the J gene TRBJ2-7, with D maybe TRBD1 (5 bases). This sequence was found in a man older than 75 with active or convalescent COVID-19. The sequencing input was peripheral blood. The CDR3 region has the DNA TGTGCCAGCAGTTTATCTTCAGGGACCTACGAGCAGTACTTC. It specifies CASSLSSGTYEQYF.